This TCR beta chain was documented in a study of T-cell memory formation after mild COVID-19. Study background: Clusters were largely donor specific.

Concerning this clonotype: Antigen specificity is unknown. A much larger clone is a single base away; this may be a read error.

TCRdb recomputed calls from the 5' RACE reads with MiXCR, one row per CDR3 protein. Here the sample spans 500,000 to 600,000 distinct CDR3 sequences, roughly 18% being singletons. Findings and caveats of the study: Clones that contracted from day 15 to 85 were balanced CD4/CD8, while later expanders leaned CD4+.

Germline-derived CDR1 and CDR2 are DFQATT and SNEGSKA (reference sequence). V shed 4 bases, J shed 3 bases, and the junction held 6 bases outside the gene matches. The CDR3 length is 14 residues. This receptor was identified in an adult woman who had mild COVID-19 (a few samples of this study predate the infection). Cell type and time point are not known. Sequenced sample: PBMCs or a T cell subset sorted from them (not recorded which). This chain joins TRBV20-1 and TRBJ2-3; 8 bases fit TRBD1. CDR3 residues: CSATWDRRTDTQYF. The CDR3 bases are TGCAGTGCTACGTGGGACAGGAGAACAGATACGCAGTATTTT.